The sequence of this T cell receptor beta chain was determined in a study of regulatory T cells in long-lasting Graves disease. Study as a whole: Disease was considered persistent Graves' disease after over 5 years of antithyroid drugs (with positive TSH receptor antibodies). Overall study findings and caveats: Since the sample size was small, accuracy may have been reduced.

A word on this clonotype: As yet, its antigen is unknown.

Regarding time point: persistent/refractory GD, antithyroid drugs over 5 years with positive TRAb. Researchers made the TCR library from RNA that was extracted from PBMCs. An endocrinology department located in Xi'an, China, was where the patients came from. Relying on iRepertoire HTBI primers and Arm-PCR of CDR3 regions, the team built TCR beta libraries. Each CDR3 protein is one row after TCRdb ran MiXCR on the multiplex PCR reads. The table has 360,000 or so distinct CDR3 sequences, 20% to 25% seen once. The sequenced sample was peripheral blood mononuclear cells (PBMCs), obtained when the disease was refractory, from a patient treated with antithyroid drugs. This receptor was identified in a woman in her thirties or forties with Graves disease.

The CDR3: CSANLEGRETQYF. The CDR3 nucleotides are TGCAGTGCCAACCTTGAGGGACGGGAGACCCAGTACTTC. This chain connects TRBV20-1 to TRBJ2-5, with D perhaps being TRBD1 or TRBD2 (5 bases each). The CDR3 loop spans 13 amino acids. Germline CDR1 reads DFQATT; CDR2 reads SNEGSKA (reference sequence). V was shortened by 6 bases and J by 5 bases, with 16 bases between the two germline ends.